A selection of T cell receptor beta chains follows, all from one sample in a study of vaccination and CD4 T cells after COVID-19. TCRdb redid the calling of the PCR reads with MiXCR, one entry per CDR3 protein. Of around 20,000 distinct CDR3 sequences detected, around 63% appear once; the ten largest clones hold 1% to 1.3%. The source was CD4+ T cells from blood, collected after SARS-CoV-2 vaccination. The receptors shown here come from a human donor who had recovered from COVID-19. The CDR3 runs from the conserved cysteine through the conserved F or W. The D gene is left open where the match is weak. Only part of the rows carry a size: once, few, many, or a class if the clone is expanded.

v_gene	abundance	j_gene	d_gene	CDR3aa	CDR3nt
TRBV19	.	TRBJ2-1	.	CASSPTGAGSYNEQFF	TGTGCCAGTAGTCCGACTGGGGCGGGGTCCTACAATGAGCAGTTCTTC
TRBV27	.	TRBJ1-6	TRBD1	CASSLSPGTENSPLHF	TGTGCCAGCAGTTTATCCCCAGGGACAGAAAATTCACCCCTCCACTTT
TRBV21-1	.	TRBJ2-3	.	CASNVAGYPTDTQYF	TGTGCCAGCAACGTAGCGGGCTATCCCACAGATACGCAGTATTTT
TRBV7-2	.	TRBJ2-4	TRBD1	CASSLTGGNPGGNIQYF	TGTGCCAGCAGCCTGACAGGGGGAAACCCCGGTGGGAACATTCAGTACTTC
TRBV12-3/TRBV12-4	.	TRBJ2-2	.	CASRPSSGLGELFF	TGTGCCAGCAGGCCCTCCTCCGGGCTCGGGGAGCTGTTTTTT
TRBV6-1	.	TRBJ2-2	TRBD2	CASSPGTSDTGELFF	TGTGCCAGCAGTCCCGGGACTAGCGACACCGGGGAGCTGTTTTTT
TRBV12-3/TRBV12-4	.	TRBJ1-2	.	CAILGGFDGYTF	TGTGCCATCCTAGGGGGATTTGATGGCTACACCTTC
TRBV20-1	few	TRBJ1-1	TRBD1	CSARVIGGGGTEAFF	TGCAGTGCTAGAGTGATTGGAGGGGGCGGGACTGAAGCTTTCTTT
TRBV1	.	TRBJ2-7	.	CTSSRGPNERQSYEQYF	TGCACCAGCAGTCGGGGGCCAAATGAGAGGCAATCCTACGAGCAGTACTTC
TRBV6-1	few	TRBJ1-2	TRBD1	CASSRQGDYGYTF	TGTGCCAGCAGCCGACAGGGTGACTATGGCTACACCTTC
TRBV6-1	once	TRBJ1-6	.	CASSSTVSSPLHF	TGTGCCAGCAGCTCGACAGTGTCTTCACCCCTCCACTTT
TRBV20-1	.	TRBJ2-7	TRBD2	CSATYAGTSGSGEQYF	TGCAGTGCCACATATGCGGGGACTAGCGGGAGTGGCGAGCAGTACTTC
TRBV20-1	.	TRBJ1-6	TRBD1	CSARPNRDRDGSPLHF	TGCAGTGCTAGACCTAACCGGGACAGGGACGGGTCACCCCTCCACTTT
TRBV24-1	once	TRBJ2-7	.	CATSDELFLGEQYF	TGTGCCACCAGTGATGAGCTCTTTTTAGGCGAGCAGTACTTC
TRBV9	once	TRBJ2-2	TRBD2	CASSVSGSGGTGELFF	TGTGCCAGCAGCGTTAGCGGGAGCGGGGGCACCGGGGAGCTGTTTTTT